The sequence of this T cell receptor beta chain was determined in a study of T cell responses to AZD1222 COVID-19 vaccine. This clone was detected once. Method: immunoSEQ multiplex PCR; TCRdb's copy keeps in-frame clones and lacks some. This table holds 150,000 to 200,000 clones, about 90% found once. The CDR3 loop spans 16 amino acids. Germline CDR1 reads LGHDT; CDR2 reads YNNKEL (reference sequence). The V segment lost 4 bases and the J segment 6 bases; nucleotides outside the gene matches: 11. The origin of this receptor is an adult who received the AZD1222 COVID-19 vaccine. The V and J genes are TRBV3-1 (or the pseudogene TRBV3-2) and TRBJ2-7; 11 nucleotides line up with TRBD2. The input for sequencing was peripheral blood, taken 28 days after the second AZD1222 dose. CDR3 loop: CASSPVAGGPGIEQYF. The CDR3 coding sequence is TGTGCCAGCAGCCCAGTAGCGGGAGGGCCCGGGATCGAGCAGTACTTC.